The next 18 T cell receptor beta chains were all read from a single sample in a study of T-cell memory formation after mild COVID-19. TCRdb reanalysed the 5' RACE reads using MiXCR and keeps one entry per CDR3 protein. The repertoire holds a few hundred thousand distinct CDR3 sequences, with 20% to 25% as singletons. Sequencing input: PBMCs or a T cell subset sorted from them (not recorded which). These receptors originate from an adult woman who had mild COVID-19 (a few samples of this study predate the infection). Cell type and time point are not known.

This clonotype was seen more than once but under ten times. The V call is TRBV7-9, the J call TRBJ2-1; 11 bases are shared with TRBD2. This CDR3 has 13 amino acids. Germline trimming cut 5 bases from V and 15 bases from J; bases unmatched to any gene: 9. The germline V gene has CDR1 SEHNR and CDR2 FQNEAQ (reference sequence). CDR3 DNA: TGTGCCAGCAGCCCGATAACTAGCGGGAGCCTGTTCTTC. It codes for CASSPITSGSLFF.

The chain joins TRBV18 to TRBJ1-1; 7 positions agree with TRBD1. J lost 7 bases, V lost 5 bases, and 13 bases had no gene match. Germline loops: CDR1 KGHSH, CDR2 LQKENI. The CDR3 length is 15 residues. CDR3 coding DNA: TGTGCCAGCTCATCACAGGGGTCCCGATCCTTTGAAGCTTTCTTT. As protein: CASSSQGSRSFEAFF.

This clonotype was counted a few times. This chain joins TRBV20-1 and TRBJ2-7; D unclear. The CDR3 loop spans 15 amino acids. Trimming left V 5 bases short and J 0 bases short, with 17 bases between. Germline loops: CDR1 DFQATT, CDR2 SNEGSKA (reference sequence). CDR3: CSAARRAPSSYEQYF. For the CDR3, the DNA is TGCAGTGCTGCCCGTAGGGCACCTTCCTCCTACGAGCAGTACTTC.

A few counts support this clonotype. The chain combines TRBV12-3 or TRBV12-4 with TRBJ2-7; D is undetermined. V lost 6 bases to trimming and J lost 0 bases, with 18 bases between them. The CDR3 loop spans 16 amino acids. This CDR3 reads CASSSPGYQRSYEQYF. The CDR3 region has the DNA TGTGCCAGCAGCTCACCCGGTTATCAGCGCTCCTACGAGCAGTACTTC.

This clonotype was observed a few times. The V and J genes are TRBV12-3 or TRBV12-4 and TRBJ1-5, with 7 positions matching TRBD1. The trim removed 6 bases at V and 6 bases at J, leaving 5 bases unmatched. The CDR3 length is 13 residues. The CDR3 sequence: CASSHQGGQPQHF. As DNA, the CDR3 is TGTGCCAGCAGCCACCAGGGGGGTCAGCCCCAGCATTTT.

This sequence joins TRBV14 and TRBJ1-1, with no clear D. This CDR3 region has 13 residues. Germline V gene sequence: CDR1 SGHDN, CDR2 FVKESK. Trimming took 2 bases from V and 8 from J, leaving 12 bases between them. The CDR3 is CASSQFSSLEAFF. DNA for the CDR3: TGTGCCAGCAGCCAATTCAGTAGTCTGGAAGCTTTCTTT.

The J gene is TRBJ1-2, the V gene TRBV25-1, with D possibly being TRBD1 (5 bases). Trimming cost V 3 bases and J 5 bases, with 13 bases left between them. Germline assignment: CDR1 MGHDK and CDR2 SYGVNS. The CDR3 covers 14 residues. CDR3: CASSEEGREYGYTF. The CDR3 DNA reads TGTGCCAGCAGTGAGGAGGGCAGGGAATATGGCTACACCTTC.

The chain recombines TRBV7-9 with TRBJ1-4; TRBD1 aligns across 8 bases. Trimming took 0 bases from V and 8 from J; bases not matched to a gene: 8. Germline V CDR1 and CDR2: SEHNR, FQNEAQ (reference sequence). The CDR3 is made up of 16 amino acids. The CDR3 sequence is CASSLAQDRVPEKLFF. DNA of the CDR3: TGTGCCAGCAGCTTAGCTCAGGACAGGGTCCCCGAAAAACTGTTTTTT. The full variable domain, in which reference TRBV7-9 and TRBJ1-4 provide the parts outside the CDR3, is DTGVSQNPRHKITKRGQNVTFRCDPISEHNRLYWYRQTLGQGPEFLTYFQNEAQLEKSRLLSDRFSAERPKGSFSTLEIQRTEQGDSAMYLCASSLAQDRVPEKLFFGSGTQLSVL.

The V gene is TRBV4-2, the J gene TRBJ1-2; unclear D gene. Trimming took 0 bases from V and 0 from J, leaving 17 bases between them. CDR3 length: 18 residues. Germline CDR1 and CDR2: LGHNA and YNFKEQ. The CDR3 DNA is TGTGCCAGCAGCCAAGAAAGGGTTGGCCAGGATCCTAACTATGGCTACACCTTC. This encodes CASSQERVGQDPNYGYTF.

This clonotype turned up a few times. This chain connects TRBV7-2 to TRBJ2-2; either TRBD1 or TRBD2 may fit D (5 bases each). CDR1 and CDR2 (germline): SGHTA, FQGNSA. This CDR3 has 15 residues. The V end lost 2 bases, the J end lost 3 bases, and 10 bases lay between the germline ends. Here the CDR3 DNA reads TGTGCCAGCAGCTTAAGGGGAGAGGACACCGGGGAGCTGTTTTTT. Translating gives CASSLRGEDTGELFF.

The rearrangement links TRBV7-8 to TRBJ2-4; no definite D call. Germline V gene lookup returns CDR1 SGHVS and CDR2 FQNEAQ. The V gene lost 0 bases and the J gene lost 3 bases, with 0 bases spanning the gap. CDR3 length: 12 amino acids. The CDR3 here is CASSLAKNIQYF. CDR3 sequence (DNA): TGTGCCAGCAGCTTAGCCAAAAACATTCAGTACTTC.

This clonotype occurred a few times. The V and J genes are TRBV24-1 and TRBJ2-3, with D maybe TRBD2 (6 bases). The CDR3 loop spans 15 amino acids. V lost 8 bases and J lost 1, with 15 bases in between. Germline loops: CDR1 KGHDR, CDR2 SFDVKD. DNA of the CDR3: TGTGCCACCACCTCGACGGGGGTGGGCACAGATACGCAGTATTTT. Translating it yields CATTSTGVGTDTQYF.

The chain links TRBV19 to TRBJ2-1; TRBD2 matches 8 bases. The germline gives CDR1 LNHDA, CDR2 SQIVND (reference sequence). The CDR3 is 16 amino acids. J lost 7 bases, V lost 2 bases, and 10 bases had no gene match. As DNA, the CDR3 is TGTGCCAGTAGTATACTCTCAGCGGGAGTGGGTAATGAGCAGTTCTTC. This codes for CASSILSAGVGNEQFF.

Ten or more counts support this clonotype. This chain joins TRBV12-3 or TRBV12-4 and TRBJ1-3, with D possibly matching TRBD1 (6 bases). The CDR3 extends over 15 amino acids. V lost 5 bases and J lost 7, with 18 bases in between. Here the CDR3 reads CASSPQGSQGNTIYF. CDR3 nucleotide sequence: TGTGCCAGCAGTCCCCAGGGGTCGCAGGGGAACACCATATATTTT.

V is TRBV9 and J is TRBJ2-3; the D gene is possibly TRBD1 (6 bases). The CDR3 is made up of 15 amino acids. Germline-derived CDR1 and CDR2 are SGDLS and YYNGEE. V shed 3 bases and J shed 2 bases, with 13 bases lying between them. DNA of the CDR3: TGTGCCAGCAGCGCGACAGGCCATATCACAGATACGCAGTATTTT. This encodes CASSATGHITDTQYF.

J is TRBJ2-2 and V is TRBV5-6, with D tentatively TRBD1 or TRBD2 (5 bases each). The germline V and J ends were trimmed by 4 bases and 0 bases, with 13 bases remaining between them. Germline V gives CDR1 SGHDT, CDR2 YYEEEE. The CDR3 consists of 16 residues. CDR3 coding DNA: TGTGCCAGCAGCGGGGGTCTCGGGGCGAACACCGGGGAGCTGTTTTTT. Translation: CASSGGLGANTGELFF.

This clonotype was observed a handful of times. The chain carries TRBV12-3 or TRBV12-4 and TRBJ2-1; 9 bases fit TRBD2. The CDR3 loop spans 16 amino acids. After removal of 5 bases from V and 11 bases from J, the junction contained 16 bases not matched to a gene. The CDR3 coding sequence is TGTGCCAGCAGTCTGACAGAGACTAGCGGAGTATTCAAGCAGTTCTTC. It codes for CASSLTETSGVFKQFF.

The DNA of the CDR3 is TGCAGTGCTAGAGATGGCAGGAGGGTAGGTAGCAATCAGCCCCAGCATTTT. Protein: CSARDGRRVGSNQPQHF. The chain links TRBV20-1 to TRBJ1-5, with D unclear. The V and J ends lost 0 bases and 0 bases respectively, with 15 bases between them. Germline CDR1 DFQATT, CDR2 SNEGSKA (reference sequence). This CDR3 is built from 17 residues.